This T cell receptor (beta chain) was identified in a study of blood T cell repertoires in COVID-19. In its sample, this clone was seen once. CDR1 SGHVS and CDR2 FQNEAQ come from the germline V gene. There are 17 residues in the CDR3. Trimming stripped 0 bases from V and 5 bases from J, with 19 bases between. TCRdb's copy holds only in-frame clones and misses some; the assay was immunoSEQ multiplex PCR. The sample includes roughly 140,000 clones, about nine tenths seen only once; the top ten take less than 4.5%. Sequenced material: peripheral blood. The gene calls are TRBV7-8 and TRBJ2-5; D is perhaps TRBD2 (6 bases). This TCR derives from a woman in her sixties or seventies with active or convalescent COVID-19. CDR3 in DNA: TGTGCCAGCAGCTTAGCAGAGGTCGGTAGCGGCGGGGAGACCCAGTACTTC. Residues: CASSLAEVGSGGETQYF.